This TCR beta chain appears in the sequencing data of a study of control samples from healthy donors and cancer patients. The repertoire was sequenced with immunoSEQ multiplex PCR; TCRdb's copy has only in-frame clones and lacks some. The sample contains around 130,000 clones, around 93% of which appear only once. The length of the CDR3 is 12 residues. Germline loops: CDR1 MGHDK, CDR2 SYGVNS. Trimming took 9 bases from V and 7 from J, leaving 15 bases between them. The TCR originated in a man in his fifties with head and neck cancer. Input material: PBMCs. The rearrangement joins TRBV25-1 to TRBJ1-1; D may be TRBD1 (6 bases). The CDR3 DNA reads TGTGCCAGTGAGAGGGGAGGGGGTGAAGCTTTCTTT. It encodes CASERGGGEAFF.